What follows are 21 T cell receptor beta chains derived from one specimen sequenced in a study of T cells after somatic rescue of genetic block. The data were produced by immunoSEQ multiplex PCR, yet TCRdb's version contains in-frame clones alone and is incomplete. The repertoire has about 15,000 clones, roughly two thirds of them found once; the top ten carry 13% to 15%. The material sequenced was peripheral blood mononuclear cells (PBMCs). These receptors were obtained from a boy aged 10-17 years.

DNA of the CDR3: TGTGCCAGCAGTTCGGTCCCCTATGGCTACACCTTC. Translating it yields CASSSVPYGYTF. J is TRBJ1-2 and V is TRBV13; D is ambiguous. The CDR3 spans 12 residues. The V end lost 6 bases, the J end lost 4 bases, and 9 bases lay between the germline ends. Germline CDR1 is PRHDT and CDR2 is FYEKMQ (reference sequence).

CDR3 sequence (DNA): TGTGCCAGCAGCTTAGGGTCCGCTACTCTTAATGAAAAACTGTTTTTT. This encodes CASSLGSATLNEKLFF. The chain couples TRBV11-2 to TRBJ1-4; D not resolved. CDR1 and CDR2 (germline): SGHAT, FQNNGV. The CDR3 covers 16 residues. Trimming stripped 1 base from V and 4 bases from J, with 13 bases between.

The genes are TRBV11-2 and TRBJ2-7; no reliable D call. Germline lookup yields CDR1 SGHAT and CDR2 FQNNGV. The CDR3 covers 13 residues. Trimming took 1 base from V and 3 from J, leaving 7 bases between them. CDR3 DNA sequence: TGTGCCAGCAGCTTAGTATTGTACTACGAGCAGTACTTC. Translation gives CASSLVLYYEQYF.

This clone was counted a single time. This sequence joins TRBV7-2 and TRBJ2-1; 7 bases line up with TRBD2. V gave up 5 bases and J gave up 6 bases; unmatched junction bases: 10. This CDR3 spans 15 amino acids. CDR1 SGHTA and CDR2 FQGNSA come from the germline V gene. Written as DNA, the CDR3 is TGTGCCAGCAGCCCAGGTCCCTGGGGGGGCAATGAGCAGTTCTTC. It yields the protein CASSPGPWGGNEQFF.

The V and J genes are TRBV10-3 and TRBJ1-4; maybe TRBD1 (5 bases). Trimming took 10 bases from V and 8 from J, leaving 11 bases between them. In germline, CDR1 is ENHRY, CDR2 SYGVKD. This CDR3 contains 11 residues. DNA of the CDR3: TGTGCCACCAAGAGGGACGAAAAACTGTTTTTT. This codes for CATKRDEKLFF.

As DNA, the CDR3 is TGCAGCCCGACAGGGCAAAGTGAGCAGTTCTTC. This sequence encodes CSPTGQSEQFF. The genes are TRBV20-1 and TRBJ2-1; 7 bases fit TRBD1. Germline-derived CDR1 and CDR2 are DFQATT and SNEGSKA (reference sequence). CDR3 length equals 11 residues.

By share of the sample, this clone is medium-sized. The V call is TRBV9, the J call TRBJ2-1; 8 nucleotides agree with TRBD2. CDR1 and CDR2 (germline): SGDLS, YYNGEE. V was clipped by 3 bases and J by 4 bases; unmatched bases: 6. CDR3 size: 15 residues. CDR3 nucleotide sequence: TGTGCCAGCAGCGAGAGCGGGAGTTTATACAATGAGCAGTTCTTC. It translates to CASSESGSLYNEQFF. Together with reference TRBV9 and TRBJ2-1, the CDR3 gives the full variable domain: DSGVTQTPKHLITATGQRVTLRCSPRSGDLSVYWYQQSLDQGLQFLIQYYNGEERAKGNILERFSAQQFPDLHSELNLSSLELGDSALYFCASSESGSLYNEQFFGPGTRLTVL.

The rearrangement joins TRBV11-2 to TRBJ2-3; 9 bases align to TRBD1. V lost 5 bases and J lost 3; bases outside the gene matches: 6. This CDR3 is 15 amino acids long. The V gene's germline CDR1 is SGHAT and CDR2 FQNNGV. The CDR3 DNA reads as TGTGCCAGCAGCGACAGGGGGGGAGTAACAGATACGCAGTATTTT. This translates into CASSDRGGVTDTQYF.

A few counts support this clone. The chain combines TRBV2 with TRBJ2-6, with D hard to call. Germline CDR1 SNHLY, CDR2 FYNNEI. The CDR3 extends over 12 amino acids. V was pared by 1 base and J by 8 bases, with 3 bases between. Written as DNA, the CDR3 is TGTGCCAGCAGTGAAGACCCCAACGTCCTGACTTTC. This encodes CASSEDPNVLTF. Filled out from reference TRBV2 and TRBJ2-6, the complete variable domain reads EPEVTQTPSHQVTQMGQEVILRCVPISNHLYFYWYRQILGQKVEFLVSFYNNEISEKSEIFDDQFSVERPDGSNFTLKIRSTKLEDSAMYFCASSEDPNVLTFGAGSRLTVL.

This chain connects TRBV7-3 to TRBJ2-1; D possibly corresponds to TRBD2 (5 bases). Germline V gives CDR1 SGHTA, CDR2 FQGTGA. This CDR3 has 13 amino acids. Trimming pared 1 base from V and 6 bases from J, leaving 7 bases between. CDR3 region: CASSLMRVNEQFF. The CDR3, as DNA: TGTGCCAGCAGCTTAATGCGGGTCAATGAGCAGTTCTTC. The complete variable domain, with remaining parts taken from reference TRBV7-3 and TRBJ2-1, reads GAGVSQTPSNKVTEKGKYVELRCDPISGHTALYWYRQSLGQGPEFLIYFQGTGAADDSGLPNDRFFAVRPEGSVSTLKIQRTERGDSAVYLCASSLMRVNEQFFGPGTRLTVL.

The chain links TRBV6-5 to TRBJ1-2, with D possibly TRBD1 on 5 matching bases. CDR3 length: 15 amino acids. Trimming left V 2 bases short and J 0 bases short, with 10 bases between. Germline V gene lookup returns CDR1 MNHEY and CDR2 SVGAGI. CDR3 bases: TGTGCCAGCAGTTACCGGGGCCCAGCTAACTATGGCTACACCTTC. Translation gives CASSYRGPANYGYTF.

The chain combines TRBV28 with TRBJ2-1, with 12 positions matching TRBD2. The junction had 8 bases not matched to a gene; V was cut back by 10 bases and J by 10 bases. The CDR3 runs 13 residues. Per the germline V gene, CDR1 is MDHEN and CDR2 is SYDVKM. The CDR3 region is CATTTSGRGEQFF. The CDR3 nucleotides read TGTGCCACTACGACTAGCGGGAGAGGGGAGCAGTTCTTC.

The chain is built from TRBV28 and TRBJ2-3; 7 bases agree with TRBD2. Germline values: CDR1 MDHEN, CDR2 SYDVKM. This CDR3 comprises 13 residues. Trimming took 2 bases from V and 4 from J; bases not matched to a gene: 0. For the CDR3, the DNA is TGTGCCAGCAGTTTAGCGGGGGCAGATACGCAGTATTTT. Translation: CASSLAGADTQYF.

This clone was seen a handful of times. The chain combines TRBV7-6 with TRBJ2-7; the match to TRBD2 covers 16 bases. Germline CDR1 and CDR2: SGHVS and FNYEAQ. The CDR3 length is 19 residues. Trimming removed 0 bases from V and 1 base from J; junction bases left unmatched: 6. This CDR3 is CASSLAQGTSGGASYEQYF. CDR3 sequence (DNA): TGTGCCAGCAGCTTAGCGCAGGGGACTAGCGGGGGGGCATCCTACGAGCAGTACTTC.

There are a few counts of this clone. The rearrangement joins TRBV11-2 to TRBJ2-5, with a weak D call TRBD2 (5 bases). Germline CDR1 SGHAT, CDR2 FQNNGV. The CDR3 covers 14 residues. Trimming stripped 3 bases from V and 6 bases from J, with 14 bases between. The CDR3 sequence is CASSFQVGSKTQYF. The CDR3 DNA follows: TGTGCCAGCAGCTTCCAGGTTGGGAGTAAGACCCAGTACTTC.

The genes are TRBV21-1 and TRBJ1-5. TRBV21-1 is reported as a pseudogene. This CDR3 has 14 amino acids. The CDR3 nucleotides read TGTGCCAGCAGCGGAGGGAATGGCTATCAGCCCCAGCATTTT. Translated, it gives CASSGGNGYQPQHF.

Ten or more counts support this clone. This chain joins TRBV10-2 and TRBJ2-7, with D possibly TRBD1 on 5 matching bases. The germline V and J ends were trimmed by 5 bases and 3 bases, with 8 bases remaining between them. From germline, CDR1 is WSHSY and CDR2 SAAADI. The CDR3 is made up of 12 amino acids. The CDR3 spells CASSKTDYEQYF. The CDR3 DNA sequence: TGCGCCAGCAGTAAGACAGACTACGAGCAGTACTTC.

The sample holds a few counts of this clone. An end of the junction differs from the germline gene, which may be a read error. The CDR3 DNA sequence: TGTGCCAGTAGTTTAGAGGGACAGGGGGTACTCGGGGAGCTGTTTTTT. Translation: CASSLEGQGVLGELFF. The chain couples TRBV19 to TRBJ2-2, with 11 positions matching TRBD1. The CDR3 loop spans 16 amino acids. CDR1 and CDR2 from the germline V gene are LNHDA and SQIVND (reference sequence).

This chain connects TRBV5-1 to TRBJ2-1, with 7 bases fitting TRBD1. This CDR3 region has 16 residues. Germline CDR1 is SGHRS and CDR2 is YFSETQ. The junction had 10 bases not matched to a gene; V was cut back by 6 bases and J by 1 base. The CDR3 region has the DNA TGCGCCAGCACCCCTAAGGGGACAGCTTCCTACAATGAGCAGTTCTTC. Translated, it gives CASTPKGTASYNEQFF.

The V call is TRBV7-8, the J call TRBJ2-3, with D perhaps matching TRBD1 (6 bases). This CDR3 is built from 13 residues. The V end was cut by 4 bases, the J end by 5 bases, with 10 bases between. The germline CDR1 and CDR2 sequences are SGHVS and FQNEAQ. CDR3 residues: CASSSSGEDTQYF. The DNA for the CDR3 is TGTGCCAGCAGCTCTTCAGGGGAAGATACGCAGTATTTT.

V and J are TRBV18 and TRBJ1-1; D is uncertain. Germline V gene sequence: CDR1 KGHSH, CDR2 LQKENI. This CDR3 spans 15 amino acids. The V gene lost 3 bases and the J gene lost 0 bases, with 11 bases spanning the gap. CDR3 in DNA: TGTGCCAGCTCACCCCTACTTGCCTTGAACACTGAAGCTTTCTTT. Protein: CASSPLLALNTEAFF.